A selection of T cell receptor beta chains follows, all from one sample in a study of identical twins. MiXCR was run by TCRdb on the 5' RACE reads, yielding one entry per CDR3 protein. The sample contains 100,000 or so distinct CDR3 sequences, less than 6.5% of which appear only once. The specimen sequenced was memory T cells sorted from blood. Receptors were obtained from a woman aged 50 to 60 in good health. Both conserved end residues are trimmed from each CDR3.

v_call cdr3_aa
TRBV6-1 ASSDWGYTEAF
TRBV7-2 ASSLVTRVTGELF
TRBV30 AWSLGIGGVTDTQY
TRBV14 ASSPIIGGQETQY
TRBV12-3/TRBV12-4 ASSPELAFSYEQY
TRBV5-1 ASSYRVGYNEQF
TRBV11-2 ASSLVRSNEQF
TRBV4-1 ASSQAEGQISNTGELF
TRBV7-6 ASSPGGSDRYT
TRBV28 ASSYRLEQF
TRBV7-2 ASSLAMGLAGELF
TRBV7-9 ASTLQETQY
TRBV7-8 ASSEPGLAWETQY
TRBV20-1 SANQPAGGQETQY
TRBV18 ASSPPSGSTDTQY
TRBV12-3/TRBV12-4 ASILVAGSLNTGELF
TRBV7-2 ASRLDTFEAF
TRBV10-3 ATRPRGGTDTQY
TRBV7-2 ASSLATQAGGAGANVLT
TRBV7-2 ASSSGTGGYGYT
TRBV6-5 ASSYEGGLSEQF
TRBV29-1 GAARQGHGYT
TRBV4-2 ASSQDHNRGGGELF
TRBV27 ASKKVDTQY
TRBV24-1 ATSDLRWSRKQF
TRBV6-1 ASSEGQGSNQPQH
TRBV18 ASSPLQGGYT
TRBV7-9 ASSLASRGDTQY
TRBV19 ASSIGGTSYGYT
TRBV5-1 ASSPGQTYNEQF